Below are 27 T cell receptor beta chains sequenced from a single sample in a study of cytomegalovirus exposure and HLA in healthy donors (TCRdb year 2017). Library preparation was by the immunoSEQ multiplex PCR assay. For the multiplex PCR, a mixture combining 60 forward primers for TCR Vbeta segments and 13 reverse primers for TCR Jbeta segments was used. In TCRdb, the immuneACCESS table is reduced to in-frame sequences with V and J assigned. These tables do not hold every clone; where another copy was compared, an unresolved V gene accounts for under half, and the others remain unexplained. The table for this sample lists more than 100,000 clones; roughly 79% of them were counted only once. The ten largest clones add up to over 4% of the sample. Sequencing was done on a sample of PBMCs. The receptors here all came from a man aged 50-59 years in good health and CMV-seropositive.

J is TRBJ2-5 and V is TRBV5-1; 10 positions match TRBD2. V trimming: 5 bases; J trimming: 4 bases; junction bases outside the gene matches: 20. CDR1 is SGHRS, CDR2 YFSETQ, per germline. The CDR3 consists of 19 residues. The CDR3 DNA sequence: TGCGCCAGCAGAGCGTACATCCTAGCGGGAGAGTGGGTTCCAGAGACCCAGTACTTC. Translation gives CASRAYILAGEWVPETQYF.

The CDR3 is CASSHDRFSYEQYF. The CDR3 coding sequence is TGTGCCAGCAGCCATGACAGGTTCTCCTACGAGCAGTACTTC. The V gene is TRBV6-6, the J gene TRBJ2-7, with D possibly TRBD1 on 6 matching bases. Trimming took off 6 bases at V and 0 bases at J, with 12 bases between the two ends. The CDR3 contains 14 residues. CDR1 and CDR2 from the germline V gene are MNHNY and SVGAGI (reference sequence).

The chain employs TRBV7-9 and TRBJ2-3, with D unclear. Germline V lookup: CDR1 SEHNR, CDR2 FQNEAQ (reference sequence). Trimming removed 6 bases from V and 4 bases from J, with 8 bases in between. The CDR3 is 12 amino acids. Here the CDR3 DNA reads TGTGCCAGCAGTTTCAGTGCAGATACGCAGTATTTT. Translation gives CASSFSADTQYF.

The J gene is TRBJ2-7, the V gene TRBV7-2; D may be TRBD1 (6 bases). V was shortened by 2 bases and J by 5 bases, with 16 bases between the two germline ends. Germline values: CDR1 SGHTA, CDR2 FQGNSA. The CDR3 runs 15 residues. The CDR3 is CASSLRGQLADEQYF. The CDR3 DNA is TGTGCCAGCAGCTTACGAGGACAGCTTGCCGACGAGCAGTACTTC.

CDR3 DNA sequence: TGTGCCTGGAGGGGACTAGCGGGACCCTACGAGCAGTACTTC. Encoded protein: CAWRGLAGPYEQYF. The chain employs TRBV30 and TRBJ2-7, with 13 bases lining up with TRBD2. CDR3 length equals 14 residues. Trimming took 3 bases from V and 2 from J; bases not matched to a gene: 1. CDR1 is GTSNPN and CDR2 is SVGIG in the germline V gene (reference sequence).

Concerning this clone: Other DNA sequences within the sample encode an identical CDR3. The chain's CDR3 is CASSLSGSSGNTIYF. The CDR3 coding sequence is TGTGCCAGCAGTTTATCGGGGAGCTCTGGAAACACCATATATTTT. This chain joins TRBV27 and TRBJ1-3; no clear D. The CDR3 is 15 amino acids. CDR1 and CDR2 from the germline V gene are MNHEY and SMNVEV (reference sequence). Trimming removed 0 bases from V and 0 bases from J, with 6 bases in between.

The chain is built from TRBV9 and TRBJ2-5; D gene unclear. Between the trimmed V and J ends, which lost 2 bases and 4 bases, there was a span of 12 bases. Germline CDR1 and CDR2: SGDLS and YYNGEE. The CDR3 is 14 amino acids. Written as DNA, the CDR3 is TGTGCCAGCAGCGTGTCTTCTAGTCTAGAGACCCAGTACTTC. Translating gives CASSVSSSLETQYF.

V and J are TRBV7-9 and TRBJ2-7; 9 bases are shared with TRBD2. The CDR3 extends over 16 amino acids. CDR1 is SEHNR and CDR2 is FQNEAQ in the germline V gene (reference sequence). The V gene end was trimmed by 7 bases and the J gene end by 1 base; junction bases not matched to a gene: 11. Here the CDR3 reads CASNEWGLADSYEQYF. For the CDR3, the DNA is TGTGCCAGCAACGAATGGGGACTAGCTGATTCCTACGAGCAGTACTTC.

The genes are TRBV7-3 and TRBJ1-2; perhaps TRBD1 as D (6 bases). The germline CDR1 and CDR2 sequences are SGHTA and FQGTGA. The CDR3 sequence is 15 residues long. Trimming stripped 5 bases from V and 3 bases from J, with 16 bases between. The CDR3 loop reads CASSLLGGGDYGYTF. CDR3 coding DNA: TGTGCCAGCAGCCTCCTAGGGGGTGGGGACTATGGCTACACCTTC.

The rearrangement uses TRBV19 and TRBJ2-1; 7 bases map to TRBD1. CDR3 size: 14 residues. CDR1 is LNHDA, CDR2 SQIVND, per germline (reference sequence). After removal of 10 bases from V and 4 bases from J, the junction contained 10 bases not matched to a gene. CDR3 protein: CATALGGYYNEQFF. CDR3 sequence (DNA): TGTGCCACCGCCTTAGGGGGCTATTACAATGAGCAGTTCTTC. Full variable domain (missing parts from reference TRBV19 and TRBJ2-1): DGGITQSPKYLFRKEGQNVTLSCEQNLNHDAMYWYRQDPGQGLRLIYYSQIVNDFQKGDIAEGYSVSREKKESFPLTVTSAQKNPTAFYLCATALGGYYNEQFFGPGTRLTVL.

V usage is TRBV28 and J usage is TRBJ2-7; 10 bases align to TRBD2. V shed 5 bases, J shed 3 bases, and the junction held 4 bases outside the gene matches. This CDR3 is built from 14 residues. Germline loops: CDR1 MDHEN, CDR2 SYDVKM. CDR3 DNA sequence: TGTGCCAGCAGTGGGACTAGCGCTAACTACGAGCAGTACTTC. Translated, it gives CASSGTSANYEQYF.

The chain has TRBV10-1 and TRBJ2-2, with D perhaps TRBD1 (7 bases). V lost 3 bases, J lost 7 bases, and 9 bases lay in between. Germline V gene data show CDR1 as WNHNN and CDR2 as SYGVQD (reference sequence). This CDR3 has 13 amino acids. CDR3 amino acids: CASSDRGDGELFF. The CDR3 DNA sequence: TGCGCCAGCAGTGACAGGGGGGACGGGGAGCTGTTTTTT.

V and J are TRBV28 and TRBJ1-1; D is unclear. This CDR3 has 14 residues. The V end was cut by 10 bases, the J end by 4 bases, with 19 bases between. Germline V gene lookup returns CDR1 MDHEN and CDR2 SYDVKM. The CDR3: CAILTVGRSTEAFF. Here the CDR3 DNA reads TGTGCCATTCTCACCGTCGGTCGTAGCACTGAAGCTTTCTTT. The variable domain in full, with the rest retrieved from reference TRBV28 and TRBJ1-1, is DVKVTQSSRYLVKRTGEKVFLECVQDMDHENMFWYRQDPGLGLRLIYFSYDVKMKEKGDIPEGYSVSREKKERFSLILESASTNQTSMYLCAILTVGRSTEAFFGQGTRLTVV.

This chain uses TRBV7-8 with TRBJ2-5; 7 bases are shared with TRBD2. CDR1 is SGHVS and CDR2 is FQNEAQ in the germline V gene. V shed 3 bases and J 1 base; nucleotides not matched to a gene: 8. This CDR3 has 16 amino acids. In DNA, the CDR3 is TGTGCCAGCAGCTTGAGGGCGGGAGACCTCCAAGAGACCCAGTACTTC. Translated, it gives CASSLRAGDLQETQYF. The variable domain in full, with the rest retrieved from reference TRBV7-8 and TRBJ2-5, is GAGVSQSPRYKVAKRGQDVALRCDPISGHVSLFWYQQALGQGPEFLTYFQNEAQLDKSGLPSDRFFAERPEGSVSTLKIQRTQQEDSAVYLCASSLRAGDLQETQYFGPGTRLLVL.

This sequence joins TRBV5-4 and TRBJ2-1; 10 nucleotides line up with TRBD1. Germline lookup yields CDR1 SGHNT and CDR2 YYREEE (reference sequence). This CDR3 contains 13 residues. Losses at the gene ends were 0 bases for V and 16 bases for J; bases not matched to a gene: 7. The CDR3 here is CASSLAGTGDEFF. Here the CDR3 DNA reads TGTGCCAGCAGCTTGGCCGGGACAGGGGATGAATTCTTC. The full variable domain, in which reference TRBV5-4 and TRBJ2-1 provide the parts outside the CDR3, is ETGVTQSPTHLIKTRGQQVTLRCSSQSGHNTVSWYQQALGQGPQFIFQYYREEENGRGNFPPRFSGLQFPNYSSELNVNALELDDSALYLCASSLAGTGDEFFGPGTRLTVL.

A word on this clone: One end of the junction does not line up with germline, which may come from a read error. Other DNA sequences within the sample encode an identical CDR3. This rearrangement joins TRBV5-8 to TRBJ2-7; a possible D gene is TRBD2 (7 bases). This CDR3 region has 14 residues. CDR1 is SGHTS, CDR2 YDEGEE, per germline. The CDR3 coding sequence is TGTGCCAGTAGCTTGGTACAGGGAGGGTACGAGCAGTACTTC. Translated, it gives CASSLVQGGYEQYF.

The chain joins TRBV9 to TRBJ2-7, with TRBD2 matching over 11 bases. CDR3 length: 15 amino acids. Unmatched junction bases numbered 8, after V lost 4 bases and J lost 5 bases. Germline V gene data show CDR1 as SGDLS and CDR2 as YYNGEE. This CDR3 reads CASSPTSGRIDEQYF. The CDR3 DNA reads TGTGCCAGCAGCCCAACTAGCGGGAGAATAGACGAGCAGTACTTC. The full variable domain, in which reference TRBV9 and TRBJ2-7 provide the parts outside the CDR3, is DSGVTQTPKHLITATGQRVTLRCSPRSGDLSVYWYQQSLDQGLQFLIQYYNGEERAKGNILERFSAQQFPDLHSELNLSSLELGDSALYFCASSPTSGRIDEQYFGPGTRLTVT.

The CDR3 reads CASFFRGPGTGEQYF. The CDR3 nucleotides read TGTGCCAGCTTTTTTAGGGGGCCAGGGACAGGCGAGCAGTACTTC. The genes are TRBV2 and TRBJ2-7; 8 bases agree with TRBD1. The CDR3 is 15 amino acids. V dropped 8 bases and J dropped 6; count of bases not matched to a gene: 15. Germline assignment: CDR1 SNHLY and CDR2 FYNNEI.

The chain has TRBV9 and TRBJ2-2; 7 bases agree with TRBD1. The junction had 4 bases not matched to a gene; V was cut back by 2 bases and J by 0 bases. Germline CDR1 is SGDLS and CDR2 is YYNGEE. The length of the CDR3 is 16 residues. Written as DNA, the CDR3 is TGTGCCAGCAGCGTGGGACAGACCGCGAACACCGGGGAGCTGTTTTTT. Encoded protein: CASSVGQTANTGELFF.

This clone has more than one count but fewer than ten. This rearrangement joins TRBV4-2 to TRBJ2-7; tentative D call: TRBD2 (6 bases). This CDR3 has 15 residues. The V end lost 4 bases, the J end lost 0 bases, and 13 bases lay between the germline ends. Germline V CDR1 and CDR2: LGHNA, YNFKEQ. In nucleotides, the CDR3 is TGTGCCAGCAGCCCCGAGGGGCGGGGCTCCTACGAGCAGTACTTC. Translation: CASSPEGRGSYEQYF.

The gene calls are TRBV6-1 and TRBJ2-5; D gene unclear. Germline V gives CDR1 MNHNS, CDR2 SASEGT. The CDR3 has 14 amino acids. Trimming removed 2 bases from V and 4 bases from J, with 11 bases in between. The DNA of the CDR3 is TGTGCCAGCAGTGAATCTCTGGCAATAGAGACCCAGTACTTC. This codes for CASSESLAIETQYF.

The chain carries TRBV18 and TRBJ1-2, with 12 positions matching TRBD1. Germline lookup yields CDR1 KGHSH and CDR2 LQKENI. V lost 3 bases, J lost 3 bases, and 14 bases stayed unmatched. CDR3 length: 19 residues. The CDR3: CASSPLTPGQGAQDYGYTF. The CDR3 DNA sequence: TGTGCCAGCTCACCGCTGACCCCGGGACAGGGGGCGCAGGACTATGGCTACACCTTC.

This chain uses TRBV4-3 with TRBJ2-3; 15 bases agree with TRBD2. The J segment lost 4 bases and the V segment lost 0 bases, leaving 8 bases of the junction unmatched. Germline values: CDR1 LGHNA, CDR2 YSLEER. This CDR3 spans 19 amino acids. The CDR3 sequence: CASSQELGLAGGLPDTQYF. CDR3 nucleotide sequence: TGCGCCAGCAGCCAAGAGTTAGGACTAGCGGGAGGGTTGCCAGATACGCAGTATTTT.

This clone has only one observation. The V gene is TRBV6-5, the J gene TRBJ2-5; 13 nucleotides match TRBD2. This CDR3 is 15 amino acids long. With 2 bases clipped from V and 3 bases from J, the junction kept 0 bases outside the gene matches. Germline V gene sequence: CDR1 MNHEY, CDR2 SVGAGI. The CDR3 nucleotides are TGTGCCAGCAGTTACGGGACTAGCGGGGAAGAGACCCAGTACTTC. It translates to CASSYGTSGEETQYF.

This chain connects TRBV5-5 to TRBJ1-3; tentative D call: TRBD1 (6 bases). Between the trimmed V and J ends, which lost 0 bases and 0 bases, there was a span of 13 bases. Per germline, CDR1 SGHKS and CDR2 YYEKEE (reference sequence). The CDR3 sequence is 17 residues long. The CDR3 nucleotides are TGTGCCAGCAGCTTGGGCCCGGGGACAAACTCTGGAAACACCATATATTTT. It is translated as CASSLGPGTNSGNTIYF. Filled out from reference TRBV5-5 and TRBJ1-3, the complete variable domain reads DAGVTQSPTHLIKTRGQQVTLRCSPISGHKSVSWYQQVLGQGPQFIFQYYEKEERGRGNFPDRFSARQFPNYSSELNVNALLLGDSALYLCASSLGPGTNSGNTIYFGEGSWLTVV.

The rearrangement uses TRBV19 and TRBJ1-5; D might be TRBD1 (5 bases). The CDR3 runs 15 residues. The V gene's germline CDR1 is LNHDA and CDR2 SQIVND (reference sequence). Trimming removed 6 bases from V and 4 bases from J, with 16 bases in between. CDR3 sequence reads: CASRSWGQVNQPQHF. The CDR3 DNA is TGTGCCAGTAGATCTTGGGGCCAGGTGAATCAGCCCCAGCATTTT.

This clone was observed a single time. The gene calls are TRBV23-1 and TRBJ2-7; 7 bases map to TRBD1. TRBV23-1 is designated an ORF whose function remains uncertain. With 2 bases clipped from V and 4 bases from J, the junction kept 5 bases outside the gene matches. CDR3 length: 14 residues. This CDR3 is CASSQPQGVYEQYF. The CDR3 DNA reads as TGCGCCAGCAGTCAACCCCAGGGGGTTTACGAGCAGTACTTC.